This T cell receptor beta chain was identified in a study of CD8 T cells in ankylosing spondylitis. This clonotype was counted between two and nine times. Its target is not known. The CDR3 extends over 13 amino acids. V was trimmed by 0 bases and J by 4 bases, leaving 7 bases between them. Germline V gene lookup returns CDR1 SQVTM and CDR2 ANQGSEA. Generation of TCR beta libraries employed quantitative 5'-RACE incorporating molecular barcodes. TCRdb reprocessed the 5' RACE reads with MiXCR, giving one entry per CDR3 protein. Of 250,000 or so distinct CDR3 sequences listed, about 18% are singletons. Study results and caveats: A TCR beta motif of seven or eight highly homologous variants appeared characteristic of ankylosing spondylitis blood. Peripheral blood held disease-linked clones only at relatively low frequency, and these were CD8+. Clones linked to disease were reported to show significant enrichment in matched ankylosing spondylitis synovial fluid.

The material sequenced was blood, either unsorted or a sorted T cell fraction (not recorded which). This receptor was obtained from a male donor with ankylosing spondylitis or in good health (not recorded which). This rearrangement joins TRBV29-1 to TRBJ2-1; the D gene is possibly TRBD1 (6 bases). The CDR3 bases are TGCAGCGTTGAAGACGGACAGTACAATGAGCAGTTCTTC. Translated, it gives CSVEDGQYNEQFF.